Described below is a single T cell receptor beta chain sequence and its context. The antigen it recognizes is unknown. No much larger clonotype is one base removed from it; base qualities were not supplied. This entry belongs to a study of PD-1 blockade in classical Hodgkin lymphoma (dated by TCRdb to between 2020 and 2021). Notes on the research overall: Nivolumab dosing was 3 mg/kg intravenously every 2 weeks, continuing until either disease progression or unacceptable toxicity. To define a peripheral blood immune signature of response to PD-1 blockade in classical Hodgkin lymphoma, the study combined TCR beta sequencing with CyTOF. General study outcomes and caveats: The study covered only a single clinical trial cohort, and the causes of the repertoire differences, possibly disease activity or prior therapy, were still not defined. Baseline TCR diversity was reported as lower in newly diagnosed patients than in healthy donors, and lower still in relapsed/refractory patients. Trial patients achieving complete response had baseline diversity similar to newly diagnosed patients, whereas partial responders and progressors had significantly lower diversity. Patients starting nivolumab less than 1 year after ASCT had lower diversity and were excluded from later analyses to avoid confounding by immune reconstitution. By C4D1, a significant rise was seen in CD4+ TCR diversity but not in CD8+ TCR diversity (p=0.0027 vs p=0.16), and the rise was most apparent among complete responders (p=0.02).

There are 17 amino acids in the CDR3, from cysteine to phenylalanine inclusive. Of the read, only the CDR3 DNA is kept; its 51 bases are in frame from base 1. Per the germline V gene, SNHLY is the CDR1 and FYNNEI is the CDR2. Unmatched junction bases come to 13, with V trimmed by 6 bases and J by 2 bases. The time point label here, explained by the study, means: cycle 4 day 1 (C4D1), after 5 to 7 weeks of nivolumab. Relapse after autologous stem cell transplantation had occurred in all trial patients, and cohorts A, B and C were distinguished by prior brentuximab vedotin exposure. The trial cohort comprised fewer than 65 patients with relapsed/refractory classical Hodgkin lymphoma whose best overall responses were complete response, partial response or progressive disease. Single-agent nivolumab was administered to trial patients in the multi-cohort phase II CheckMate 205 trial. An independent review committee assessed best overall response using the 2007 International Working Group response criteria. Trial PBMCs were collected immediately before nivolumab initiation (C1D1) and during therapy at cycle 2 day 1 and cycle 4 day 1. Peripheral blood was collected in 8 mL Vacutainer Cell Preparation Tubes, from which PBMCs were isolated by centrifugation and then cryopreserved.

The Qiagen DNeasy kit was used to extract genomic DNA both from unsorted PBMCs and from the negatively selected CD4+ and CD8+ fractions. TCR beta CDR3 regions were amplified by immunoSEQ multiplex PCR using primers annealing to V and J segments. A synthetic immune receptor repertoire was used to minimize amplification bias, and any residual bias was removed computationally once sequencing was done. The study's own analysis went as follows. Repertoire diversity was quantified as the Shannon entropy index using custom Python scripts. Unsorted, CD4+ and CD8+ repertoires were examined separately, except in combined analyses, for which CD4+ and CD8+ sequences were merged in silico. A clone counted as expanded when the clone's frequency after treatment rose at least 2-fold relative to C1D1, and clones undetected at baseline were given a pseudocount of 0.5. Singleton clones were defined as clones with 0 or 1 copy at C1D1, and non-singleton clones were defined as clones with 2 or more copies. Clones expanded in unsorted samples were labelled as CD4+, CD8+ or unknown by matching protein sequences in sorted samples from the same patient. Wilcoxon tests on paired samples were used to test changes in diversity from C1D1 to C4D1. This is the immuneACCESS table as TCRdb keeps it, with only in-frame sequences that have V and J called. A part of the clones is gone; compared with another copy, unresolved V genes explain less than half, and the rest is unexplained. The V and J calls and clone size are taken from that table; D and trimming were inferred from the DNA. The sample table lists around 60,000 clones, more than 80% of them with a count of one. The top ten clonotypes cover about a tenth of the sample.

The sequenced sample was peripheral blood mononuclear cells (PBMCs), obtained before the fourth cycle of nivolumab. This clonotype was sampled from a human donor with classical Hodgkin lymphoma. The V and J segments used are TRBV2 and TRBJ1-2; the junction holds 9 bases that match TRBD1. The CDR3 protein is CASSAPRDRENNYGYTF. The bases are TGTGCCAGCAGCGCCCCCCGGGACAGGGAGAACAACTATGGCTACACCTTC. The variable domain in full, with residues beyond the CDR3 obtained from the reference TRBV2 and TRBJ1-2 genes, is EPEVTQTPSHQVTQMGQEVILRCVPISNHLYFYWYRQILGQKVEFLVSFYNNEISEKSEIFDDQFSVERPDGSNFTLKIRSTKLEDSAMYFCASSAPRDRENNYGYTFGSGTRLTVV.